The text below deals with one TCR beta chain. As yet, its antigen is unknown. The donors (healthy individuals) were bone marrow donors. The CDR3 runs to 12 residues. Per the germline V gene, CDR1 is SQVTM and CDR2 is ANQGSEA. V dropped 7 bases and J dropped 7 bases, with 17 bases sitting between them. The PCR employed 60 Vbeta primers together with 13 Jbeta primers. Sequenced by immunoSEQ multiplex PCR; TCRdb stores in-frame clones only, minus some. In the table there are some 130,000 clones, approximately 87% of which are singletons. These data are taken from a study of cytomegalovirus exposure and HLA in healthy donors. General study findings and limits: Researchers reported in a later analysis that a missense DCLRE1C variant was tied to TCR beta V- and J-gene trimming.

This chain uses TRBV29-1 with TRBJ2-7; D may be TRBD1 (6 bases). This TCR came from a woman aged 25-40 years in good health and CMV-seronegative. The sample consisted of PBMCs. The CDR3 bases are TGCAGCGCAGACTCAGGGGCAAGGGAGCAGTACTTC. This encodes CSADSGAREQYF.